This T cell receptor beta chain was observed in a study of CD8+ T cells in alopecia areata. Study summary: A regimen of oral tofacitinib, 5 to 10 mg twice daily, was given to treated patients.

The V end was cut by 2 bases, the J end by 10 bases, with 15 bases between. Germline lookup yields CDR1 LNHNV and CDR2 YYDKDF (reference sequence). This CDR3 comprises 14 residues. This clone was counted a single time. Its antigen is unknown. cDNA prepared by RNA extraction and subsequent reverse transcription served as the template for sequencing. The data were produced by immunoSEQ multiplex PCR, yet TCRdb's version contains in-frame clones alone and is incomplete. The sample holds about 150,000 clones; 50% to 65% are singletons and the top ten take approximately 19%. Whole-study findings and limits: Mice showed TCR sharing more clearly than patients did, possibly owing to HLA.

The sequenced sample was CD8+ T cells sorted from blood, obtained at week 0. This TCR derives from a human donor with alopecia areata. This chain uses TRBV15 with TRBJ2-1; tentatively, D is TRBD2 (5 bases). DNA of the CDR3: TGTGCCACCAGCAGACCCCCTCTGCGCGGGGAGCAGTTCTTC. Translation: CATSRPPLRGEQFF.